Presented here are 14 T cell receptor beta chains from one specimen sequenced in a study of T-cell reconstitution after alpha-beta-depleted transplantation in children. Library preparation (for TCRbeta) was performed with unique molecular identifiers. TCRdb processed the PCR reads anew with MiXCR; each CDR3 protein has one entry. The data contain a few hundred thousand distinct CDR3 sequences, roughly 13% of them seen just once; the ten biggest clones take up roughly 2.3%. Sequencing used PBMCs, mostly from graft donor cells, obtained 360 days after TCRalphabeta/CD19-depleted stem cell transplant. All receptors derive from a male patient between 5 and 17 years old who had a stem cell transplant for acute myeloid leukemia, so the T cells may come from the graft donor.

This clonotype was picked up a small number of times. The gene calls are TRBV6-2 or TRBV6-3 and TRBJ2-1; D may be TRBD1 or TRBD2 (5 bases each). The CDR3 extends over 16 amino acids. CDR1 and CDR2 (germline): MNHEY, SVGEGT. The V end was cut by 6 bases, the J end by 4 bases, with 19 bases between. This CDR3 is CASSDDSGPGYNEQFF. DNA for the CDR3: TGTGCCAGCAGCGACGACTCGGGACCCGGGTACAATGAGCAGTTCTTC.

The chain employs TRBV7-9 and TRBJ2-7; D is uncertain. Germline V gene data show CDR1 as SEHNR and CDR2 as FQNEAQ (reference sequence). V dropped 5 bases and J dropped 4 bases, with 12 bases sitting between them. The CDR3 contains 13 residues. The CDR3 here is CASSPVWVYEQYF. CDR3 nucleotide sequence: TGTGCCAGCAGCCCAGTGTGGGTTTACGAGCAGTACTTC.

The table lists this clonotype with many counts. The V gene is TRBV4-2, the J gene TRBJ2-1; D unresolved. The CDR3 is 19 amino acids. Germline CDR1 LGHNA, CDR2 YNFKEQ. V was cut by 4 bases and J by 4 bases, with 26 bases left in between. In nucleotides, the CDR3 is TGTGCCAGCAGCCGAAGTTTAGGGATTGACCTCCTCTATTACAATGAGCAGTTCTTC. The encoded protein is CASSRSLGIDLLYYNEQFF.

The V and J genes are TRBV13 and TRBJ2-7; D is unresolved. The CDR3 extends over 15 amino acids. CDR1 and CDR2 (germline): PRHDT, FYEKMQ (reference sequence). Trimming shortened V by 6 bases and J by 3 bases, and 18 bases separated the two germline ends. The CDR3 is CASRNTVGSGYEQYF. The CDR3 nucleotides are TGTGCCAGCAGAAACACAGTTGGATCGGGCTACGAGCAGTACTTC.

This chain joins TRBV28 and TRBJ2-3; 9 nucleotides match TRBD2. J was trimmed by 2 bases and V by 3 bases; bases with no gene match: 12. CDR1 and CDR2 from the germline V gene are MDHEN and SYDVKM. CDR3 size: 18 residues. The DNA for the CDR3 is TGTGCCAGCAGTTTCGACTCCCCACTAGCGGGCCTCACAGATACGCAGTATTTT. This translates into CASSFDSPLAGLTDTQYF.

CDR3 loop: CASSSLPTSGPEAFF. The CDR3 nucleotides are TGTGCCAGCAGCTCTCTCCCTACCTCCGGTCCTGAAGCTTTCTTT. The V call is TRBV7-9, the J call TRBJ1-1; D ambiguous. This CDR3 is built from 15 residues. CDR1 is SEHNR and CDR2 is FQNEAQ in the germline V gene (reference sequence). V lost 4 bases and J 6 bases, leaving 18 bases between the germline ends.

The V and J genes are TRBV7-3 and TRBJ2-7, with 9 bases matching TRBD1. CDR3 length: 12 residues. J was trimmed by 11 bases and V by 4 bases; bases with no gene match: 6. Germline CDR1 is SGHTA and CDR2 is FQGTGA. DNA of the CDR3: TGTGCCAGCAGCTCGGGACAGGGACCGAAGTACTTC. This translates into CASSSGQGPKYF.

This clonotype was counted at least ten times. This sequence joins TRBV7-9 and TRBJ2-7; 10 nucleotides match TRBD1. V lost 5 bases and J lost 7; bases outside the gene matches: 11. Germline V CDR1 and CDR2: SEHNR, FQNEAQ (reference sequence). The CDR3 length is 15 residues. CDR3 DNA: TGTGCCAGCAGCCCTCCTTGGGACAGGGGTGGTGAGCAGTACTTC. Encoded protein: CASSPPWDRGGEQYF.

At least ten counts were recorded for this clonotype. CDR3 amino acids: CASSSGLAGGFQETQYF. The CDR3, as DNA: TGTGCCAGCAGTTCGGGACTAGCGGGAGGGTTCCAAGAGACCCAGTACTTC. This chain uses TRBV28 with TRBJ2-5; 16 bases align to TRBD2. Germline-derived CDR1 and CDR2 are MDHEN and SYDVKM. This CDR3 is 17 amino acids long. V was clipped by 4 bases and J by 1 base; unmatched bases: 3.

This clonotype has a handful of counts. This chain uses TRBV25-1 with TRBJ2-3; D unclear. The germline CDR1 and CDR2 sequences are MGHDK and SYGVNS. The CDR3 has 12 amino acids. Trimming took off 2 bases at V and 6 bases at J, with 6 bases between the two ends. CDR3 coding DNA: TGTGCCAGCAGTGAACCCTGGGATACGCAGTATTTT. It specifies CASSEPWDTQYF.

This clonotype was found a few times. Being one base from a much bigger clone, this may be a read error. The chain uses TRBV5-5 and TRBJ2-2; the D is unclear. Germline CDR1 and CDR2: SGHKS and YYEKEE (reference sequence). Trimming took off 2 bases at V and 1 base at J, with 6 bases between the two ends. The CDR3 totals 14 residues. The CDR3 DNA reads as TGTGCCAGCAGCTTTTACAGGAACACCGGGGAGCTGTTTTTT. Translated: CASSFYRNTGELFF.

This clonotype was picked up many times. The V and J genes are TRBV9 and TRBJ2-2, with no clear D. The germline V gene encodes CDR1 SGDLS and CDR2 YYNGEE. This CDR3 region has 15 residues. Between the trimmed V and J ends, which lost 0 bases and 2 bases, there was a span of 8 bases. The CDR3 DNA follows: TGTGCCAGCAGCGTAGGGTCGTTTAACACCGGGGAGCTGTTTTTT. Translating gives CASSVGSFNTGELFF.

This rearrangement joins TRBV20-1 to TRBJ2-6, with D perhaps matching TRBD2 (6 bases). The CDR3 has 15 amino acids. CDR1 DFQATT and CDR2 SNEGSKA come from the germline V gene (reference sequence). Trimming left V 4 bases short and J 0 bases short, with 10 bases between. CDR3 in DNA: TGCAGTGCTACGGGAGCCATCTCTGGGGCCAACGTCCTGACTTTC. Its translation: CSATGAISGANVLTF.

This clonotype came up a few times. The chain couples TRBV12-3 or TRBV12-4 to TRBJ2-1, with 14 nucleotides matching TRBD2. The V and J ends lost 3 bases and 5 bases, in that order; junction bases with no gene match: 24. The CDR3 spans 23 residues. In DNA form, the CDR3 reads TGTGCCAGCAGTTTGAGGGGCCTAAGGGGACTAGCGGGAGAATTGGCTGTTGACAATGAGCAGTTCTTC. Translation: CASSLRGLRGLAGELAVDNEQFF.